This T cell receptor (beta chain) was observed in a study of blood T cells in healthy people across ages. The CDR3 loop spans 16 amino acids. Germline CDR1 MNHEY, CDR2 SMNVEV (reference sequence). The V gene end was trimmed by 2 bases and the J gene end by 5 bases; junction bases not matched to a gene: 10. A word on this clonotype: Its antigen is not known.

Each donor supplied roughly 9.1 milliliters of peripheral blood. Study-level findings and limits: Changes in expanded clonotypes were possibly confounded, as the CMV status of donors was unknown.

Alongside a J-beta primer mix, a sample-barcoded 5' primer served in a second PCR lasting roughly 7 to 12 cycles. MiXCR was run by TCRdb on the 5' RACE reads, yielding one entry per CDR3 protein. Of about 1.8 million distinct CDR3 sequences in the sample, roughly 52% were seen once. The sequence came from a woman aged 40-49 years in good health. The chain carries TRBV27 and TRBJ2-5; 8 nucleotides match TRBD2. Sequenced input: blood. DNA of the CDR3: TGTGCCAGCAGTTTAATCGGCGGGGGGCTTCGGGAGACCCAGTACTTC. Its protein product is CASSLIGGGLRETQYF.